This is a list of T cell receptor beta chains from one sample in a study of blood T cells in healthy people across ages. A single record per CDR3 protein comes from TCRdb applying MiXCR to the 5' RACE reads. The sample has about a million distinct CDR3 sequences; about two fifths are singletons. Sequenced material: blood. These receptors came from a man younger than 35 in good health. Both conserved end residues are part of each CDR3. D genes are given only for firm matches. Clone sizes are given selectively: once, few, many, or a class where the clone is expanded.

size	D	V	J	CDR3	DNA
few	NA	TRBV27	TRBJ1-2	CASTLSMDSAYGYTF	TGTGCCAGCACCCTATCCATGGACAGCGCCTATGGCTACACCTTC
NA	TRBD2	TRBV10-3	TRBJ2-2	CAMGRGTNTGELFF	TGTGCCATGGGGAGGGGTACGAACACCGGGGAGCTGTTTTTT
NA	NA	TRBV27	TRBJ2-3	CASSLRNGDTQYF	TGTGCCAGCAGTTTAAGGAACGGAGATACGCAGTATTTT
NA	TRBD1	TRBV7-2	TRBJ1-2	CTSSLGQGGYTF	TGTACCAGCAGCCTAGGACAGGGAGGCTACACCTTC
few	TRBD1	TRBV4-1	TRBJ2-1	CASSQSGTGNYNEQFF	TGCGCCAGCAGCCAGTCCGGGACAGGAAACTACAATGAGCAGTTCTTC
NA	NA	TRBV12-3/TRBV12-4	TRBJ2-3	CASSVEGSRDTQYF	TGTGCCAGCAGTGTTGAGGGGTCTCGGGATACGCAGTATTTT
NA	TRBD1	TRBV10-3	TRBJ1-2	CTISDDRGPTYGYTF	TGTACCATCAGTGACGACAGGGGCCCCACCTATGGCTACACCTTC
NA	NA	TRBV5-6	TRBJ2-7	CASSTPESNEQYF	TGTGCCAGCAGCACCCCGGAGAGTAATGAGCAGTACTTC
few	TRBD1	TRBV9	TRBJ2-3	CASSLLDRGETTDTQYF	TGTGCCAGCAGCCTCTTGGACAGGGGAGAAACCACAGATACGCAGTATTTT
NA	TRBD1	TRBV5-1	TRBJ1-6	CASSSDRGAGNSPLHF	TGCGCCAGCAGCTCCGACAGGGGAGCGGGTAATTCACCCCTCCACTTT
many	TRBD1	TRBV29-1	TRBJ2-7	CSVEAPGQGILYEQYF	TGCAGCGTTGAAGCCCCGGGACAGGGTATACTCTACGAGCAGTACTTC
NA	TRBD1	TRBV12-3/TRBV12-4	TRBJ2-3	CASRGQSGQYF	TGTGCCAGCAGGGGACAGTCCGGGCAGTATTTT
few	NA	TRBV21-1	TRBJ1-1	CASSKDARTDNTEAFF	TGTGCCAGTAGCAAAGACGCCAGGACAGACAACACTGAAGCTTTCTTT
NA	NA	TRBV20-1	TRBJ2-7	CSARGSNFYEQYF	TGCAGTGCTAGGGGGTCTAACTTCTACGAGCAGTACTTC
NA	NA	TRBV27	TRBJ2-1	CASSPFGGDHEQFF	TGTGCCAGCAGTCCATTCGGTGGGGACCATGAGCAGTTCTTC
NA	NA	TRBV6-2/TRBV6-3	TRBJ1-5	CASSYRPADGGQPQHF	TGTGCCAGCAGTTACCGACCGGCGGACGGGGGTCAGCCCCAGCATTTT
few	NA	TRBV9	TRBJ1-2	CASSPGSSWDYGYTF	TGTGCCAGCAGCCCCGGATCGTCGTGGGATTATGGCTACACCTTC
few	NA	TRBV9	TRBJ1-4	CASSEGTLATNEKLFF	TGTGCCAGCAGCGAGGGGACACTTGCAACTAATGAAAAACTGTTTTTT
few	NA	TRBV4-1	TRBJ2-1	CASSQDQGPQRGTYNEQFF	TGCGCCAGCAGCCAAGATCAGGGGCCCCAGCGGGGTACCTACAATGAGCAGTTCTTC
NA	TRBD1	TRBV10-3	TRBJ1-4	CAISEVQGDAANEKLFF	TGTGCCATCAGTGAGGTACAGGGGGATGCTGCTAATGAAAAACTGTTTTTT
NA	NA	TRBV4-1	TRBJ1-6	CASSQDSRDRVNSPLHF	TGCGCCAGCAGCCAAGATTCAAGGGACCGAGTAAATTCACCCCTCCACTTT
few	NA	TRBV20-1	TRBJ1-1	CSARGRGTTEAFF	TGCAGTGCTAGAGGGCGGGGTACGACTGAAGCTTTCTTT
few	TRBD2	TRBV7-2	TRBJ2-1	CASTLGEGNEQFF	TGTGCCAGCACCCTGGGGGAGGGCAATGAGCAGTTCTTC
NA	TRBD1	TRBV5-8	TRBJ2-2	CASSLPGQETGELFF	TGTGCCAGCAGCTTACCGGGACAGGAAACCGGGGAGCTGTTTTTT
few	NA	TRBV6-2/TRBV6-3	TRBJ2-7	CASSYPSYEQYF	TGTGCCAGCAGTTATCCCTCCTACGAGCAGTACTTC
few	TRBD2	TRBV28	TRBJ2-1	CASTQGASGGEQFF	TGTGCCAGCACTCAAGGGGCTAGCGGGGGTGAGCAGTTCTTC
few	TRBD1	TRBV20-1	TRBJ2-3	CSARGQGEADTQYF	TGCAGTGCTAGGGGACAGGGTGAGGCAGATACGCAGTATTTT
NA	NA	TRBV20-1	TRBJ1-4	CSAKDGTANEKLFF	TGCAGTGCTAAAGACGGGACTGCCAATGAAAAACTGTTTTTT
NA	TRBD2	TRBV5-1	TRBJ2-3	CASSFLGAGPSTDTQYF	TGCGCCAGCAGCTTCCTTGGAGCGGGGCCTAGCACAGATACGCAGTATTTT
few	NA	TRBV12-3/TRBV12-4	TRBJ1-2	CASSFGVGNYGYTF	TGTGCCAGCAGTTTCGGGGTAGGAAACTATGGCTACACCTTC
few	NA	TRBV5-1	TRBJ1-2	CASSFLTNYGYTF	TGCGCCAGCAGCTTTCTGACAAACTATGGCTACACCTTC
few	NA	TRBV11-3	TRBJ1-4	CASSFGAPGDEKLFF	TGTGCCAGCAGCTTTGGGGCGCCGGGGGATGAAAAACTGTTTTTT
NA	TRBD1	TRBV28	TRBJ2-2	CASDRTGKTGELFF	TGTGCCAGCGACCGGACAGGGAAAACCGGGGAGCTGTTTTTT
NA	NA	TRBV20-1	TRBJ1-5	CSARRARASNQPQHF	TGCAGTGCTAGAAGGGCCCGCGCTAGCAATCAGCCCCAGCATTTT
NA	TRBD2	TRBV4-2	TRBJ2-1	CASNQVIGLAGDPYNEQFF	TGTGCCAGCAACCAAGTCATAGGGCTAGCGGGAGACCCTTACAATGAGCAGTTCTTC
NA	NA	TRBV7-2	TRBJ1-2	CASSSYTANYGYTF	TGTGCCAGCAGCTCTTATACGGCTAACTATGGCTACACCTTC
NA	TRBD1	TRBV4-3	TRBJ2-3	CASSQRVPGGLGETSTDTQYF	TGCGCCAGCAGCCAGCGTGTCCCAGGGGGCCTCGGGGAAACTAGCACAGATACGCAGTATTTT
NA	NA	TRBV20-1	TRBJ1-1	CSARSRRGMNTEAFF	TGCAGTGCTAGAAGTCGACGGGGCATGAACACTGAAGCTTTCTTT
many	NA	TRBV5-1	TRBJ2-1	CASSFGSPWGEQFF	TGCGCCAGCAGCTTCGGGTCTCCCTGGGGTGAGCAGTTCTTC
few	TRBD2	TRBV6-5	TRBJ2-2	CASSYGRGSLNTGELFF	TGTGCCAGCAGTTACGGGAGGGGATCCCTTAACACCGGGGAGCTGTTTTTT
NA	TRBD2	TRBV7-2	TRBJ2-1	CASSSLAGGFEQFF	TGTGCCAGCAGCTCCCTAGCGGGAGGGTTTGAGCAGTTCTTC
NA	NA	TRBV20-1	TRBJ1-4	CSAIPGGTTNEKLFF	TGCAGTGCTATACCCGGGGGGACAACTAATGAAAAACTGTTTTTT
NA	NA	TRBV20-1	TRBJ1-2	CSPTETYGYTF	TGCAGTCCTACAGAAACCTATGGCTACACCTTC
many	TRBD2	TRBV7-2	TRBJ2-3	CASSFSGGRSDTQYF	TGTGCCAGCAGCTTTAGCGGGGGCAGGTCAGATACGCAGTATTTT
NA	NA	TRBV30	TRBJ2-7	CAWTKGLGYEQYF	TGTGCCTGGACAAAGGGTCTCGGCTACGAGCAGTACTTC
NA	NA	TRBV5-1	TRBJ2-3	CASSLMVEAPDTQYF	TGCGCCAGCAGCTTGATGGTGGAGGCCCCAGATACGCAGTATTTT
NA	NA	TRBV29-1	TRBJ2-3	CSVGSDTDTQYF	TGCAGCGTTGGCAGCGACACAGATACGCAGTATTTT
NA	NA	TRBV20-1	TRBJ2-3	CSARARDSHTDTQYF	TGCAGTGCTAGAGCACGGGACTCCCACACAGATACGCAGTATTTT
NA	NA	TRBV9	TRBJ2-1	CASSTGGQTLYNEQFF	TGTGCCAGCAGCACAGGCGGACAGACGCTATACAATGAGCAGTTCTTC
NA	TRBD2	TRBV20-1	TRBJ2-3	CSARFSAGGTTDTQYF	TGCAGTGCTAGGTTCTCAGCGGGAGGCACCACAGATACGCAGTATTTT
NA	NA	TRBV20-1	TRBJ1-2	CSARPGIAGDGYTF	TGCAGTGCCCGTCCAGGGATTGCCGGCGACGGCTACACCTTC